These 21 T cell receptor beta chains share one sample of origin, sequenced in a study of shared clonotypes between healthy human individuals. Profiling relied on immunoSEQ multiplex PCR, and the TCRdb table lists in-frame clones only, not all of them. The sample carries roughly 2.2 million clones, 85% to 95% recorded once. Sequences were obtained from naive CD4+ T cells from PBMCs. Subset described: CD45RA+ positively selected. Every receptor here comes from a man aged 18 to 30 in good health. Some clones in this sample may be carry-over from other donors' samples.

The CDR3 reads CASSADYEQYF. The CDR3 region has the DNA TGTGCCAGCAGCGCCGACTACGAGCAGTACTTC. The chain carries TRBV9 and TRBJ2-7; no firm D call. From germline, CDR1 is SGDLS and CDR2 YYNGEE. This CDR3 is 11 amino acids long. Trimming pared 3 bases from V and 3 bases from J, leaving 4 bases between.

The chain joins TRBV7-2 to TRBJ1-5; D remains unclear. The V end was cut by 4 bases, the J end by 2 bases, with 12 bases between. This CDR3 spans 15 amino acids. Germline CDR1 is SGHTA and CDR2 is FQGNSA. CDR3 bases: TGTGCCAGCAGCTGGGCGCCCGTCGGCAATCAGCCCCAGCATTTT. Amino acid sequence: CASSWAPVGNQPQHF.

V usage is TRBV27 and J usage is TRBJ2-2; D gene unclear. The CDR3 consists of 15 residues. Germline-derived CDR1 and CDR2 are MNHEY and SMNVEV (reference sequence). V dropped 6 bases and J dropped 4 bases, with 15 bases sitting between them. In DNA, the CDR3 is TGTGCCAGCAGCCTCGGGCGCACAGCCACCGGGGAGCTGTTTTTT. It codes for CASSLGRTATGELFF.

This clone is a singleton in its sample. The V gene is TRBV2, the J gene TRBJ1-1; D is perhaps TRBD1 (5 bases). Trimming pared 6 bases from V and 1 base from J, leaving 12 bases between. The length of the CDR3 is 14 residues. Per germline, CDR1 SNHLY and CDR2 FYNNEI. The CDR3 DNA follows: TGTGCCAGCAGCTTACGACAGTCGAACACTGAAGCTTTCTTT. Translated: CASSLRQSNTEAFF.

Of note for this clone: The sample contains more than one DNA sequence encoding this CDR3. The chain recombines TRBV2 with TRBJ2-7; D gene unclear. The CDR3 has 13 residues. Germline CDR1 reads SNHLY; CDR2 reads FYNNEI. Trimming shortened V by 4 bases and J by 0 bases, and 7 bases separated the two germline ends. The CDR3 is CASSGWSSYEQYF. CDR3 nucleotides: TGTGCCAGCAGTGGATGGAGCTCCTACGAGCAGTACTTC.

The chain employs TRBV7-3 and TRBJ2-1, with D hard to call. Germline CDR1 SGHTA, CDR2 FQGTGA. This CDR3 comprises 14 residues. V was cut by 5 bases and J by 8 bases, with 16 bases left in between. The CDR3 region has the DNA TGTGCCAGCAGCCTGATTAATCCGAACCATGAGCAGTTCTTC. Translated, it gives CASSLINPNHEQFF.

The genes are TRBV6-1 and TRBJ1-3; unclear D gene. Germline-derived CDR1 and CDR2 are MNHNS and SASEGT. The CDR3 runs 13 residues. V was cut by 4 bases and J by 8 bases, with 12 bases left in between. This CDR3 is CASSVHAEDTIYF. The CDR3, as DNA: TGTGCCAGCAGTGTCCACGCCGAGGACACCATATATTTT.

The chain links TRBV4-1 to TRBJ1-5, with unresolved D. V was trimmed by 3 bases and J by 4 bases, leaving 16 bases between them. In germline, CDR1 is MGHRA, CDR2 YSYEKL. CDR3 length: 16 amino acids. The CDR3 spells CASSQAGPLGNQPQHF. The CDR3 DNA is TGCGCCAGCAGCCAGGCCGGGCCCCTTGGGAATCAGCCCCAGCATTTT.

The V gene is TRBV2, the J gene TRBJ2-1, with 12 bases fitting TRBD2. The germline gives CDR1 SNHLY, CDR2 FYNNEI. V trimming: 10 bases; J trimming: 9 bases; junction bases outside the gene matches: 13. This CDR3 has 15 amino acids. CDR3 DNA: TGTGCCACGCTCCAGGGACTAGCGGGCGTTGGTGAGCAGTTCTTC. Translation: CATLQGLAGVGEQFF.

The chain is built from TRBV28 and TRBJ2-7; the D gene is possibly TRBD2 (5 bases). The CDR3 length is 14 residues. Germline V lookup: CDR1 MDHEN, CDR2 SYDVKM. The V and J ends lost 2 bases and 4 bases respectively, with 12 bases between them. The CDR3 is CASSLRGTRYEQYF. Here the CDR3 DNA reads TGTGCCAGCAGTTTACGGGGAACCCGATACGAGCAGTACTTC.

The V call is TRBV25-1, the J call TRBJ2-5; D may correspond to TRBD1 or TRBD2 (5 bases each). Germline CDR1 MGHDK, CDR2 SYGVNS. This CDR3 is built from 15 residues. Trimming took 3 bases from V and 5 from J, leaving 16 bases between them. CDR3 residues: CASSDWVRDPETQYF. CDR3 bases: TGTGCCAGCAGTGATTGGGTCCGGGACCCGGAGACCCAGTACTTC.

The chain couples TRBV7-2 to TRBJ2-3; TRBD2 aligns across 12 bases. This CDR3 comprises 16 residues. CDR1 and CDR2 (germline): SGHTA, FQGNSA. J was trimmed by 2 bases and V by 3 bases; bases with no gene match: 3. CDR3 bases: TGTGCCAGCAGCTTCCTAGCGGGAGGGATCACAGATACGCAGTATTTT. This encodes CASSFLAGGITDTQYF. Using reference TRBV7-2 and TRBJ2-3 for the parts outside the CDR3, the full variable domain is GAGVSQSPSNKVTEKGKDVELRCDPISGHTALYWYRQSLGQGLEFLIYFQGNSAPDKSGLPSDRFSAERTGGSVSTLTIQRTQQEDSAVYLCASSFLAGGITDTQYFGPGTRLTVL.

The rearrangement links TRBV7-2 to TRBJ2-1, with 7 bases lining up with TRBD2. Germline CDR1 is SGHTA and CDR2 is FQGNSA. There are 18 residues in the CDR3. Unmatched junction bases numbered 12, after V lost 1 base and J lost 3 bases. The CDR3 spells CASSLVAGAFPFYNEQFF. In DNA form, the CDR3 reads TGTGCCAGCAGCTTAGTTGCGGGAGCGTTCCCATTCTACAATGAGCAGTTCTTC.

A word on this clone: Other DNA sequences in this specimen translate into the identical CDR3. The chain carries TRBV5-1 and TRBJ2-7; D is ambiguous. CDR3 length: 13 residues. Germline V lookup: CDR1 SGHRS, CDR2 YFSETQ. The V end lost 1 base, the J end lost 2 bases, and 7 bases lay between the germline ends. The CDR3: CASSLTGPYEQYF. DNA for the CDR3: TGCGCCAGCAGCTTGACGGGCCCCTACGAGCAGTACTTC.

The CDR3 sequence: CASSLNRGRFVNEQYF. The CDR3 coding sequence is TGTGCCAGCAGTCTCAACAGGGGGCGGTTTGTCAACGAGCAGTACTTC. The genes are TRBV28 and TRBJ2-7; the match to TRBD1 covers 9 bases. V gave up 5 bases and J gave up 5 bases; unmatched junction bases: 13. The CDR3 length is 16 residues. The germline V gene has CDR1 MDHEN and CDR2 SYDVKM.

V is TRBV27 and J is TRBJ2-7; 10 bases align to TRBD1. In germline, CDR1 is MNHEY, CDR2 SMNVEV (reference sequence). This CDR3 region has 15 residues. Trimming at V came to 5 bases and at J to 6 bases, leaving 10 bases not matched to a gene. CDR3 region: CASSRMRDRGGEQYF. In nucleotides, the CDR3 is TGTGCCAGCAGTCGTATGCGGGACAGGGGAGGCGAGCAGTACTTC.

This clone has a handful of counts. The genes are TRBV7-3 and TRBJ1-5, with D perhaps matching TRBD1 (5 bases). V dropped 4 bases and J dropped 5 bases, with 12 bases sitting between them. CDR1 and CDR2 from the germline V gene are SGHTA and FQGTGA. The CDR3 totals 14 residues. The CDR3 reads CASSSEWGHQPQHF. In nucleotides, the CDR3 is TGTGCCAGCAGCTCCGAGTGGGGACATCAGCCCCAGCATTTT.

The CDR3 region is CASSQRDRAQPQHF. The CDR3 DNA is TGTGCCAGCTCACAAAGGGACAGAGCTCAGCCCCAGCATTTT. The chain links TRBV18 to TRBJ1-5; 7 bases fit TRBD1. Trimming removed 4 bases from V and 6 bases from J; junction bases left unmatched: 6. The CDR3 is 14 amino acids. CDR1 and CDR2 (germline): KGHSH, LQKENI.

This chain links TRBV2 with TRBJ2-1; 9 bases fit TRBD2. V was clipped by 6 bases and J by 10 bases; unmatched bases: 10. This CDR3 is 14 amino acids long. Looked up from germline, CDR1 is SNHLY and CDR2 is FYNNEI. The CDR3 region is CASSGTSREDEQFF. CDR3 in DNA: TGTGCCAGCAGCGGGACTAGCCGTGAAGACGAGCAGTTCTTC.

This chain connects TRBV2 to TRBJ2-3; D is ambiguous. Trimming took 1 base from V and 4 from J, leaving 6 bases between them. CDR3 length: 13 amino acids. CDR1 is SNHLY, CDR2 FYNNEI, per germline. The CDR3 loop is CASSEGISDTQYF. Written as DNA, the CDR3 is TGTGCCAGCAGTGAAGGTATCTCAGATACGCAGTATTTT.

The chain couples TRBV4-2 to TRBJ1-5, with TRBD1 matching over 11 bases. This CDR3 contains 17 residues. The V and J ends lost 0 bases and 9 bases, in that order; junction bases with no gene match: 10. Germline V gene lookup returns CDR1 LGHNA and CDR2 YNFKEQ. CDR3 sequence: CASSQDQGTGGSLPQHF. DNA for the CDR3: TGTGCCAGCAGCCAAGATCAGGGGACAGGGGGTAGTCTGCCCCAGCATTTT.